These 3 T cell receptor beta chains originate from one sample sequenced in a study of a mutant IDH1 vaccine in newly diagnosed glioma. Time point in this sample: baseline, week 1 (first vaccination visit). Treatment noted: pre-vaccination baseline after standard-of-care therapy. Measured with immunoSEQ multiplex PCR; TCRdb has only the in-frame clones, and not every one. Among under 35,000 clones listed, roughly 82% were seen once. The input for sequencing was PBMCs, taken from a glioma patient treated with radiotherapy, temozolomide or both. The receptors originated from a man aged 25-45 years with glioma.

This chain links TRBV6-5 with TRBJ2-7, with 8 bases matching TRBD1. Germline V gene data show CDR1 as MNHEY and CDR2 as SVGAGI. J lost 7 bases, V lost 5 bases, and 7 bases had no gene match. CDR3 length: 13 residues. The CDR3 DNA reads as TGTGCCAGCAGTCCGGGACAGGAGTGGGAGCAGTACTTC. It specifies CASSPGQEWEQYF.

The chain recombines TRBV28 with TRBJ2-7; D gene unclear. Trimming stripped 2 bases from V and 1 base from J, with 9 bases between. Germline V gene data show CDR1 as MDHEN and CDR2 as SYDVKM. The CDR3 covers 14 residues. In DNA form, the CDR3 reads TGTGCCAGCAGTTTACCGACGGTTTCCTACGAGCAGTACTTC. Translated: CASSLPTVSYEQYF.

V is TRBV6-5 and J is TRBJ2-3; D ambiguous. Trimming cost V 6 bases and J 6 bases, with 13 bases left between them. Germline V gene sequence: CDR1 MNHEY, CDR2 SVGAGI. The CDR3 runs 13 residues. The CDR3 nucleotides read TGTGCCAGCAGACATAAAAGTTGGGATACGCAGTATTTT. This gives the protein CASRHKSWDTQYF.